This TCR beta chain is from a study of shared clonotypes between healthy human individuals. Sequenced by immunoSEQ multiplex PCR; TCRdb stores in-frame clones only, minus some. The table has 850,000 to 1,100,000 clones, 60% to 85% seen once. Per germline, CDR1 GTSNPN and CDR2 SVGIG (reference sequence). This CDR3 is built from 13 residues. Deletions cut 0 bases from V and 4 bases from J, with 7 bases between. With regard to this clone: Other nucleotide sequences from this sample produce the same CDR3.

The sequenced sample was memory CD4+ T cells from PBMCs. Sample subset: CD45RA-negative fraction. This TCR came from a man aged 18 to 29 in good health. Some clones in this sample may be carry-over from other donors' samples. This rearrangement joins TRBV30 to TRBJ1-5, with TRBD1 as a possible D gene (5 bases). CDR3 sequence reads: CAWSVAGNQPQHF. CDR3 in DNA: TGTGCCTGGAGTGTCGCAGGGAATCAGCCCCAGCATTTT.